Listed below are T cell receptor beta chains from one sample, sequenced in a study of beta chain features in type 1 diabetes. Method: immunoSEQ multiplex PCR; TCRdb's copy keeps in-frame clones and lacks some. This sample carries about 360,000 clones, roughly 12% of them seen once, and the ten largest clones take roughly 0.017%. The sample consisted of naive CD4+ T cells from blood. These receptor sequences come from a young man in good health. The CDR3 runs from the conserved cysteine through the conserved F or W. A D gene is named only where the DNA matches it firmly. Only some rows state a clone size, as once, few, many or a class for expanded clones.

cdr3_nt cdr3_aa j_call v_call clone_size d_call
TGTGCCAGCCCCCGACAGGGCCCACGACTTAATGAGCAGTTCTTC CASPRQGPRLNEQFF TRBJ2-1 TRBV9 . TRBD1
TGTGCCAGCAGCCCGCTGGGACTAGCGGAATCTAGCACAGATACGCAGTATTTT CASSPLGLAESSTDTQYF TRBJ2-3 TRBV9 few TRBD2
TGTGCCACCAGCAGAGATTACCAGGGTTGGCAGTTCTTC CATSRDYQGWQFF TRBJ2-1 TRBV15 many .
TGCGCCAGCAGCTTGGGCTCAGGTGCTAGCACAGATACGCAGTATTTT CASSLGSGASTDTQYF TRBJ2-3 TRBV5-1 few .
TGTGCCAGCAGGGAGGGGTCGGCTAACTATGGCTACACCTTC CASREGSANYGYTF TRBJ1-2 TRBV7-9 few .
TGTGCCAGCAGTTACCTCCGGACAGCGAGCACAGATACGCAGTATTTT CASSYLRTASTDTQYF TRBJ2-3 TRBV6-5 few .
TGTGCCAGCAGCCAAGGCCGCGGGTTCGGGGGCTACGAGCAGTACTTC CASSQGRGFGGYEQYF TRBJ2-7 TRBV4-2 . .
TGCGCCAGCAGCTTCGGGCAGGGGGCCTACAATGAGCAGTTCTTC CASSFGQGAYNEQFF TRBJ2-1 TRBV5-1 few TRBD1
TGCGCCAGCAGCCTAGTGGGGACAGGGGAATCACCCCTCCACTTT CASSLVGTGESPLHF TRBJ1-6 TRBV4-3 once TRBD1
TGTGCCATCAAAGGGGTGGGGTACAACACCATATATTTT CAIKGVGYNTIYF TRBJ1-3 TRBV10-3 . .
TGTGCCAGCAGCCGGATAGCGGGAGCGGGCACCGGGGAGCTGTTTTTT CASSRIAGAGTGELFF TRBJ2-2 TRBV14 . TRBD2
TGTGCCAGTATCGGGACAGGCCCTCCGGGCACCTTC CASIGTGPPGTF TRBJ1-2 TRBV19 . TRBD1
TGTGCCAGCAGCTTAAATCAGGGAATCAATGAGCAGTTCTTC CASSLNQGINEQFF TRBJ2-1 TRBV7-2 few .
TGTGCCAGTAATGGTGGGAGGAATGAGCAGTTCTTC CASNGGRNEQFF TRBJ2-1 TRBV19 . .
TGCAGCGTTGAGCCTAACAATGAGCAGTTCTTC CSVEPNNEQFF TRBJ2-1 TRBV29-1 many .
TGTGCCAGCAGTTTCCAGGGACAGGGAAACTATGGCTACACCTTC CASSFQGQGNYGYTF TRBJ1-2 TRBV6-5 few TRBD1
TGTGCCAGCAGCTTATTAGCGGGGGGAAAAGACACAGATACGCAGTATTTT CASSLLAGGKDTDTQYF TRBJ2-3 TRBV7-9 few TRBD2
TGTGCCACCAGCAGAGATAGTCAGCGGAAGCCCCAGCATTTT CATSRDSQRKPQHF TRBJ1-5 TRBV15 few .
TGCAGCGCTCGGGCCAGGGACCAAGAGACCCAGTACTTC CSARARDQETQYF TRBJ2-5 TRBV29-1 . .
TGTGCCTGGAGTGCGAGCTCCTACAATGAGCAGTTCTTC CAWSASSYNEQFF TRBJ2-1 TRBV30 . .
TGCGCCAGCAGCTTGGCAGGGGAAGTTTTCGATACGCAGTATTTT CASSLAGEVFDTQYF TRBJ2-3 TRBV5-1 few .
TGTGCCAGCAGCCCAAATCCCTTCGTGGTAGCGGGAGATAATACGCAGTATTTT CASSPNPFVVAGDNTQYF TRBJ2-3 TRBV7-2 . TRBD2
TGTGCCAGCAGCTTATCCCTCGGGGTAGCCTCCTACAATGAGCAGTTCTTC CASSLSLGVASYNEQFF TRBJ2-1 TRBV7-3 few .
TGCGCCAGCAGCCCGACACCTAGCAATCAGCCCCAGCATTTT CASSPTPSNQPQHF TRBJ1-5 TRBV4-3 . .
TGTGCCAGCAGCTCCGCGGGGGCGGGAGGGGCCTACGAGCAGTACTTC CASSSAGAGGAYEQYF TRBJ2-7 TRBV7-2 few TRBD2
TGTGCCAGCAGCTTAGCTCTGCTGGCGGGGGGGCGTGCAGATACGCAGTATTTT CASSLALLAGGRADTQYF TRBJ2-3 TRBV7-2 few TRBD2
TGTGCCAGCAGTTACACCTTGGGACAGCCAACCTACGAGCAGTACTTC CASSYTLGQPTYEQYF TRBJ2-7 TRBV6-5 . TRBD1
TGTGCCAGCAGTTCCCCGGACAGGGCCGAGCAGTACTTC CASSSPDRAEQYF TRBJ2-7 TRBV28 . TRBD1
TGTGCCAGCAGTCTAACCCTACAGGGCTACGAGCAGTACTTC CASSLTLQGYEQYF TRBJ2-7 TRBV6-5 few .
TGTGCCAGTAGTATCGAGGGTGGGCAGCCCCAGCATTTT CASSIEGGQPQHF TRBJ1-5 TRBV19 . .
TGTGCCAGCAGCTTAGGAGGGTCAGGGACTCTCTACGAGCAGTACTTC CASSLGGSGTLYEQYF TRBJ2-7 TRBV7-2 . .
TGTGCCAGCAGTTTCTCCGGGAAGAGCGACGAGCAGTACTTC CASSFSGKSDEQYF TRBJ2-7 TRBV28 few .
TGTGCCAGTAGAGACCCGGGACAGGGGGCCTACGAGCAGTACTTC CASRDPGQGAYEQYF TRBJ2-7 TRBV19 few TRBD1
TGTGCCTCGGGGGACAGCCTCTCCTACGAGCAGTACTTC CASGDSLSYEQYF TRBJ2-7 TRBV7-2 few .
TGTGCCAGCAGCCAGCGGGGGTCGGCAGATACGCAGTATTTT CASSQRGSADTQYF TRBJ2-3 TRBV7-7 . TRBD2
TGTGCCAGCAGCCTACAGGGCTACGAGCAGTACTTC CASSLQGYEQYF TRBJ2-7 TRBV7-2 few .
TGTGCCAGCAACCGGGACAGGGGGCAAAACATTCAGTACTTC CASNRDRGQNIQYF TRBJ2-4 TRBV2 few TRBD1
TGCGCCAGCAGCTTGATGTCCGGGGACACTGAAGCTTTCTTT CASSLMSGDTEAFF TRBJ1-1 TRBV5-1 few .
TGTGCCATCAGTACTAGCGGGAGCACGAAGTACTTC CAISTSGSTKYF TRBJ2-7 TRBV10-3 . TRBD2
TGTGCCAGCAGCCGAGGACTAGCGGGACTGAATGAGCAGTTCTTC CASSRGLAGLNEQFF TRBJ2-1 TRBV11-2 few TRBD2
TGTGCCAGCAGTGAAGCGCTTCTTGGGGGGACCCAAGAGACCCAGTACTTC CASSEALLGGTQETQYF TRBJ2-5 TRBV6-1 . .
TGTGCCAGCAGCTACTACTCTCAAGAGACCCAGTACTTC CASSYYSQETQYF TRBJ2-5 TRBV7-8 . .
TGTGCCAGCAGCCCAGGGGGACAGGGGGCCCGCGAGCAGTACTTC CASSPGGQGAREQYF TRBJ2-7 TRBV28 few TRBD1
TGTGCCATCAGTGAGACAGTGGGGCATGAGCAGTTCTTC CAISETVGHEQFF TRBJ2-1 TRBV10-3 few .
TGTGCCAGCAGCATCGGACTAGCGGGAGTTGGTAATGAGCAGTTCTTC CASSIGLAGVGNEQFF TRBJ2-1 TRBV9 . TRBD2
TGTGCCTGGGATAGTTCCACAGATACGCAGTATTTT CAWDSSTDTQYF TRBJ2-3 TRBV30 . .
TGTGCCAGCAGCATATACAGTGAGCAGTTCTTC CASSIYSEQFF TRBJ2-1 TRBV7-8 . .
TGTGCCAGCATTCGATGGACAGGGGACCTCTCTGGGGCCAACGTCCTGACTTTC CASIRWTGDLSGANVLTF TRBJ2-6 TRBV2 few TRBD1
TGTGCCAGCAGTTTAGGGCAGATGGTAGCCAAAAACATTCAGTACTTC CASSLGQMVAKNIQYF TRBJ2-4 TRBV28 few .
TGTGCCAGCAGCCCGGGGGGCAGCGGGGGACTTAGGCAGCAGTACTTC CASSPGGSGGLRQQYF TRBJ2-7 TRBV9 few TRBD2
TGTGCCAGCAGCCCCGGTGGGACCCAGTACTTC CASSPGGTQYF TRBJ2-5 TRBV7-9 many .
TGTGCCATCAGTGACTCTCCGGGACAGGGGAACAACACCATATATTTT CAISDSPGQGNNTIYF TRBJ1-3 TRBV10-3 . TRBD1
TGTGCCAGCAGCCAAGGGCTGTCGGAGACCCAGTACTTC CASSQGLSETQYF TRBJ2-5 TRBV4-2 few .
TGTGCCAGCATCACAGGGGGCGTCCTAGGGGAGACCCAGTACTTC CASITGGVLGETQYF TRBJ2-5 TRBV27 few TRBD1